This T cell receptor beta chain was recorded in a study of blood T cell repertoires in COVID-19. Across the study: Collection of acute and convalescent COVID-19 samples took place in the United States, Italy and Spain. From T cells, B-cell-depleted T cells, or PBMCs came the material, which was cDNA or gDNA.

V gave up 5 bases and J gave up 3 bases; unmatched junction bases: 8. This CDR3 is built from 17 residues. Germline V CDR1 and CDR2: SGHTA, FQGNSA. Measured with immunoSEQ multiplex PCR; TCRdb has only the in-frame clones, and not every one. The table lists around 310,000 clones, around 90% of them singletons. Sequenced input: peripheral blood. The receptor was derived from a woman between 40 and 50 years old with COVID-19, enrolled during active disease. The chain carries TRBV7-2 and TRBJ2-1; 12 nucleotides agree with TRBD2. CDR3 loop: CASSPRTSGADYNEQFF. The CDR3 coding sequence is TGTGCCAGCAGCCCAAGGACTAGCGGGGCCGACTACAATGAGCAGTTCTTC.